This TCR beta chain was sequenced in a study of cytomegalovirus exposure and HLA in healthy donors. Study-wide context: HLA-typed donors were the source of about 81 million unique TCRs held in an early data release. Study-level results: In all likelihood, a cluster of highly shared sequence variants was a sequencing artifact.

The PCR made use of 60 Vbeta and 13 Jbeta primers. Produced via immunoSEQ multiplex PCR; TCRdb's table is partial and in-frame only. The sample records over 150,000 clones, around four fifths being singletons. As regards this clone: The antigen remains undetermined.

The sequencing input was PBMCs. The receptor comes from a woman aged 45-65 years in good health and CMV-seronegative.

The CDR3 DNA sequence: TGTGCCAGCAGAAGAACGGGGTTCCAAGGTGGCTACACCTTC. Encoded protein: CASRRTGFQGGYTF. The genes are TRBV28 and TRBJ1-2; unclear D gene. V was clipped by 6 bases and J by 7 bases, with 18 bases between them. The CDR3 extends over 14 amino acids. Germline loops: CDR1 MDHEN, CDR2 SYDVKM.